This TCR beta chain derives from a study of blood T cell repertoires in COVID-19 (dated by TCRdb to about 2020). A note on the overall study: Collaborator samples came from the United States, Italy and Spain and covered acute and convalescent phases of COVID-19. Sample metadata almost always included a de-identified subject ID, COVID-19 status, age in years and sex. Samples came from the ongoing ImmuneRACE study (first 160 participants) plus 1,254 subjects from 6 global collaborators. Deeply sampled blood TCRbeta repertoires from subjects exposed to, actively infected with, or recovered from COVID-19 were included in the dataset. A freely available public database, intended as a resource for researchers studying the immune response to SARS-CoV-2, is where the repertoires were released. The material from the prospective study consisted of cDNA or gDNA derived from T cells, B-cell-depleted T cells, or PBMCs. HLA class I and class II types, where available, came from metadata supplied by the sample provider rather than from assay-based typing. What the authors observed across the whole study: Clinical and demographic metadata were provided uncurated, with the amount varying by source and participant.

CDR1 SGHNT and CDR2 YENEEA were looked up in the germline V gene. From the cysteine through the phenylalanine, the CDR3 covers 11 amino acids. Only the CDR3 part of the read is kept: 33 bases, read in frame from the first base. The junction carries 5 bases between V and J, which are trimmed by 5 bases and 7 bases respectively. The collaborating institutions used their own protocols to collect whole blood in K2EDTA tubes. For TCRbeta analysis, collaborators shipped samples as frozen whole blood, isolated PBMCs, or DNA extracted from either of those sample types. Concerning this clone: Its antigen is still unknown. No much larger clone exists at a distance of one base, and base qualities are not known.

The immunoSEQ Assay, a bias-controlled multiplex PCR, was used to amplify TCRbeta CDR3 regions from genomic DNA. In the original analysis: The number of nucleated cells in each sample was estimated by amplification of reference gene primers within the assay. To quantify the absolute abundance of each unique TCRbeta CDR3 rearrangement, sequence reads were collapsed and filtered. For each sample, productive Simpson clonality was calculated as the square root of Simpson's diversity index over productive rearrangements. TCRdb provides this immuneACCESS table in a form limited to in-frame rearrangements. Some clones are lacking; in checked studies, under half of them reflect an unresolved V gene, and why the rest are absent is not known. That table supplies the V and J calls and clone size; D and trimming were determined from the DNA. For this sample there are more than 400,000 clones; 80% to 90% appear just once. Together, the top ten hold 3% to 4% of the sample.

The chain employs TRBV11-3 and TRBJ2-2; TRBD2 is a weak D gene call, 5 bases matching. This receptor was taken from a human donor in a cohort sampled during active COVID-19. Material for sequencing was peripheral blood. The DNA sequence is as follows: TGTGCCAGCAGCCGGGACGGGGAGCTGTTTTTT. This gives the protein CASSRDGELFF.